This T cell receptor beta chain was captured in a study of blood T cell repertoires in COVID-19. Study-wide background: Samples taken during acute and convalescent COVID-19 were collected in the United States, Italy and Spain. PBMCs, B-cell-depleted T cells, or T cells provided the cDNA or gDNA that made up the material.

In the authors' methods: Reference gene primer amplification gave nucleated cell count estimates. The assay was immunoSEQ multiplex PCR, and TCRdb's table has in-frame clones only and misses some. Clone size and the V and J calls come from that table; the DNA yielded D and trimming. The sample has approximately 260,000 clones, less than 85% seen once. CDR3 length equals 18 residues. After removal of 0 bases from V and 4 bases from J, the junction contained 10 bases not matched to a gene. Germline assignment: CDR1 LGHDT and CDR2 YNNKEL (reference sequence). Sequenced material: peripheral blood. This chain connects TRBV3-1 (or the pseudogene TRBV3-2) to TRBJ1-5; 9 nucleotides agree with TRBD1. The receptor was derived from a woman older than 75 with active or convalescent COVID-19. CDR3 nucleotide sequence: TGTGCCAGCAGCCAAGAAATCATAGGACAGGGGAGAAATCAGCCCCAGCATTTT. Translating it yields CASSQEIIGQGRNQPQHF.